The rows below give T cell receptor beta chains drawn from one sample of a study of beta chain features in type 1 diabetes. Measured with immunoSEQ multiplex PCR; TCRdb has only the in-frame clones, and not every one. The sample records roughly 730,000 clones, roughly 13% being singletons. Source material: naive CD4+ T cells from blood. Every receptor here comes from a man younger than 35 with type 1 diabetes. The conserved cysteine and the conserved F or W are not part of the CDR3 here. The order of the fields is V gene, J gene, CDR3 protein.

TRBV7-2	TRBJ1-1	ASSLMDGNTEAF
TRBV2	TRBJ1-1	ASRLGQAQPEAF
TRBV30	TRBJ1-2	AWSRAGLNYGYT
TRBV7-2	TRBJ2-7	ASSPRWGYEQY
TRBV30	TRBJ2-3	AWSVGIATDTQY
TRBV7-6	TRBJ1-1	ASSPTGLTEAF
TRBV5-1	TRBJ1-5	ASSLGIGENQPQH
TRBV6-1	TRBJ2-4	ATRATVRIQY
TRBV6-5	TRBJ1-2	ASSEVSALGGYT
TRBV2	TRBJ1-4	ASSVISEDNEKLF
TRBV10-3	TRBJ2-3	AIKGGRTDTQY
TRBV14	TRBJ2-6	ASSQVGAGANVLT
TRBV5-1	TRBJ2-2	ASSYTLGRTGETGELF
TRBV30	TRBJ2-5	AWTINQETQY
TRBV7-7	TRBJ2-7	ASSWVLTKGRPSSYEQY
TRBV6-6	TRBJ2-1	ASSTLAGTTYNEQF
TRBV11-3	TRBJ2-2	ASSSVEGANTGELF
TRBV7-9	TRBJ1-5	ASSLDGDGQPQH
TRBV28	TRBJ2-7	ASSPSNDGLPLLIPQY
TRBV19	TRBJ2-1	ASSLYRPPLENEQF
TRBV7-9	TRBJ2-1	ASSKGQGSAQNEQF
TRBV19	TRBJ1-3	ASGVRDLGSGNTIY
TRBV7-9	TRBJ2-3	ASSPSTFFLWGDTQY
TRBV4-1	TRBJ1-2	ASSQDEQQPYGYT
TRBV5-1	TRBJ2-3	ASSGGTSGTDTQY
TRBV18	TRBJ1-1	ASSPQGEAF
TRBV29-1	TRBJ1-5	SVVSGTGHQPQH
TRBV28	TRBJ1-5	ASSSIDRGNQPQH
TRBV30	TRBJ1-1	AWSYRVNTEAF
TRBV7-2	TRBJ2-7	ASSLRGTGNSEQY
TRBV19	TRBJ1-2	ASSLGTANNYGYT
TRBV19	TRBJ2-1	ASSIGSDSSYNEQF
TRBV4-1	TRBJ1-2	ASSQEIVGHYGYT
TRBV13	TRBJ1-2	ASSAREGYPYGYT
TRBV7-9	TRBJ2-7	ASSPRQGHEQY